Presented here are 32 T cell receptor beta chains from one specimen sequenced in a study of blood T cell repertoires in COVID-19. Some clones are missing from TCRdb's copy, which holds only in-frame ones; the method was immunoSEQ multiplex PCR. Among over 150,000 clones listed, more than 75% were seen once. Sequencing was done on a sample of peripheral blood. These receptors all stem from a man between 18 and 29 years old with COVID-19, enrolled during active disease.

The DNA for the CDR3 is TGTGCCAGCAGTTTTCCCCTGTCTCGCGAGCAGTACTTC. Protein sequence: CASSFPLSREQYF. The V and J genes are TRBV28 and TRBJ2-7; D call uncertain. CDR3 size: 13 residues. The V end was cut by 3 bases, the J end by 6 bases, with 12 bases between. Germline loops: CDR1 MDHEN, CDR2 SYDVKM.

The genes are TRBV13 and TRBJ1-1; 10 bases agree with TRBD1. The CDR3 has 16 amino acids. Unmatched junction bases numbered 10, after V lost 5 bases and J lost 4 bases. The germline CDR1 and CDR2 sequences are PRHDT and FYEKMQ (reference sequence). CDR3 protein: CASSPGTGARSTEAFF. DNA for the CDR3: TGTGCCAGCAGCCCCGGGACAGGGGCGCGTAGCACTGAAGCTTTCTTT.

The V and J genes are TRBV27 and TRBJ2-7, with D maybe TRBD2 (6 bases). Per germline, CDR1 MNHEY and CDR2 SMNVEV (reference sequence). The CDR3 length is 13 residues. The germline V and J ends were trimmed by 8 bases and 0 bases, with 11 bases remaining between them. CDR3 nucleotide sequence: TGTGCCAGCGGAGGGGAGACCTCCTACGAGCAGTACTTC. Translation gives CASGGETSYEQYF.

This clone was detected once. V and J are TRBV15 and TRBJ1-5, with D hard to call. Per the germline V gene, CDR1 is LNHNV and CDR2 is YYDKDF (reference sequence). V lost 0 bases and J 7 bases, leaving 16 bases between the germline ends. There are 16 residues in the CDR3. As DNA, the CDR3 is TGTGCCACCAGCAGAGATTTCGGAGGCCTAAACCAGCCCCAGCATTTT. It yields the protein CATSRDFGGLNQPQHF.

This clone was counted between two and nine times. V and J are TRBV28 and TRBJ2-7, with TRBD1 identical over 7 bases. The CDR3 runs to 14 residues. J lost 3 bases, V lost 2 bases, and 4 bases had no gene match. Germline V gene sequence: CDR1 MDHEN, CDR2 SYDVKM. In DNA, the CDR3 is TGTGCCAGCAGTTTAACAGGGGAAGTCTACGAGCAGTACTTC. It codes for CASSLTGEVYEQYF.

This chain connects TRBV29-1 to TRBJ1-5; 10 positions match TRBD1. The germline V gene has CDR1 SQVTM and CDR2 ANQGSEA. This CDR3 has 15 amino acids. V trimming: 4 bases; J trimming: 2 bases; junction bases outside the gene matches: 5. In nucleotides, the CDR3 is TGCAGCGTTGCGGACGGGACAGGGGGCAATCAGCCCCAGCATTTT. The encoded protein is CSVADGTGGNQPQHF.

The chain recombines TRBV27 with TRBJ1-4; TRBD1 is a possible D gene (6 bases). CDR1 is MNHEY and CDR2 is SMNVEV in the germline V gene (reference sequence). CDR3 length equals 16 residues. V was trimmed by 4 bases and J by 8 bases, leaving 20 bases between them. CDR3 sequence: CASSSPSGGSREKLFF. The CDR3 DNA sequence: TGTGCCAGCAGTTCCCCTAGTGGGGGCTCAAGAGAAAAACTGTTTTTT.

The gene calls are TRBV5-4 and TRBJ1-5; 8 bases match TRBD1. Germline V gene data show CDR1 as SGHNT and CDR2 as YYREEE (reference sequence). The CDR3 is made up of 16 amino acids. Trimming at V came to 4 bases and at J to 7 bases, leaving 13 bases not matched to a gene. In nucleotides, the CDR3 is TGTGCCAGCAGCGCGGACAGGGCTGGTACCGGCCAGCCCCAGCATTTT. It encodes CASSADRAGTGQPQHF.

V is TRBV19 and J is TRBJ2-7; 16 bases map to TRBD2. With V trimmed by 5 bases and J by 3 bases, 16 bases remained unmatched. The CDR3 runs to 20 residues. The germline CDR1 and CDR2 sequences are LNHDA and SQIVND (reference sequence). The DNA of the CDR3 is TGTGCCAGTAGTCATGGGCGGCCGGGACTAGCGGGAGGGCCATTCTACGAGCAGTACTTC. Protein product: CASSHGRPGLAGGPFYEQYF.

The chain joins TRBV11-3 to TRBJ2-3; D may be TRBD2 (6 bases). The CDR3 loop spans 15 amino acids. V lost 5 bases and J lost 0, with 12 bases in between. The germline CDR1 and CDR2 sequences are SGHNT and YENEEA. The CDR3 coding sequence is TGTGCCAGCAGCAGTGGGACTTCTAGCACAGATACGCAGTATTTT. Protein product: CASSSGTSSTDTQYF.

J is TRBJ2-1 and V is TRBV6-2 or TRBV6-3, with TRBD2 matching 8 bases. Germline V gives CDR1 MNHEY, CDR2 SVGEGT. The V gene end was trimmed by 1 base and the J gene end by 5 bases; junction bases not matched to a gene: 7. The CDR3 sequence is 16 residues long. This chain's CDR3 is CASSYWGGRINNEQFF. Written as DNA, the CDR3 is TGTGCCAGCAGTTACTGGGGCGGGAGGATAAACAATGAGCAGTTCTTC.

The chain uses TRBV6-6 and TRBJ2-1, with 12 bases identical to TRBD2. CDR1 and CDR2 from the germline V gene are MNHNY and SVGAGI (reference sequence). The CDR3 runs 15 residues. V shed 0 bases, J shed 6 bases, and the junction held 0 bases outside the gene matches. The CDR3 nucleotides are TGTGCCAGCAGTTACTCGACTAGCGGGAGCAATGAGCAGTTCTTC. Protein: CASSYSTSGSNEQFF.

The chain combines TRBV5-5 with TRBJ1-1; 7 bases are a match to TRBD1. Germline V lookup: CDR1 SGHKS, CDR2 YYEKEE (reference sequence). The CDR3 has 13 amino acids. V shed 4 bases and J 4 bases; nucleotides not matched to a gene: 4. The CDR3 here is CASSEYRGTEAFF. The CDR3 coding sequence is TGTGCCAGCAGCGAATACAGGGGCACTGAAGCTTTCTTT.

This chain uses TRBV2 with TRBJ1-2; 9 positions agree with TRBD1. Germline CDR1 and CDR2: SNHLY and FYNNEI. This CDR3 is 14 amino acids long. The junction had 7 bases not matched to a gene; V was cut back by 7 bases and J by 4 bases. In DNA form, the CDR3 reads TGTGCCAGCACGAGGGACAGGGCGACCTATGGCTACACCTTC. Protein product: CASTRDRATYGYTF.

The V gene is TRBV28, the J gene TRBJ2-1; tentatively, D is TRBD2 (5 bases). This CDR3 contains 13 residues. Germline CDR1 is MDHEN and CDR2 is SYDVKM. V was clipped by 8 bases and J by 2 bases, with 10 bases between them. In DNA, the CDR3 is TGTGCCAGCTCCGGGGTAGCCTACAATGAGCAGTTCTTC. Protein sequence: CASSGVAYNEQFF.

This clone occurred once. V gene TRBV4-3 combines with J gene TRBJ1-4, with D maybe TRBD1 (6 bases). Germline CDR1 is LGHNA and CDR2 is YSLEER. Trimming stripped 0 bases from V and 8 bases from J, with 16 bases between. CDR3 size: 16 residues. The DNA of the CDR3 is TGCGCCAGCAGCCAAGATCGAGGCGGCGGGGGCGAAAAACTGTTTTTT. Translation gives CASSQDRGGGGEKLFF.

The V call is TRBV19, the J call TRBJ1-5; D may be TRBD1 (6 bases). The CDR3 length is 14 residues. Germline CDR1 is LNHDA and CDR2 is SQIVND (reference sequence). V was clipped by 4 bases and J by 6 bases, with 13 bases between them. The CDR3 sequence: CASSTGNRVQPQHF. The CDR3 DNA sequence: TGTGCCAGTAGTACGGGTAACAGGGTTCAGCCCCAGCATTTT.

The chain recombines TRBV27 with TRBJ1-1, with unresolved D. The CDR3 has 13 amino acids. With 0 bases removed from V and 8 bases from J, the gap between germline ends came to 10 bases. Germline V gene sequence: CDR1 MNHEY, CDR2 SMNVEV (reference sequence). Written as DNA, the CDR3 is TGTGCCAGCAGTTTATCGCCCCCCCGGGAAGCTTTCTTT. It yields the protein CASSLSPPREAFF.

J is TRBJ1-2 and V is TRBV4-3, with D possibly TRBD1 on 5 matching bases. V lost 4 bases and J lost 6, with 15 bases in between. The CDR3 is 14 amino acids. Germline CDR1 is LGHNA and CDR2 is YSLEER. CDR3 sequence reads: CASSPGFGGNGYTF. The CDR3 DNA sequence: TGCGCCAGCAGCCCAGGGTTTGGGGGGAATGGCTACACCTTC.

The CDR3 here is CSVRDILAYEQYF. CDR3 sequence (DNA): TGCAGCGTTCGGGACATTTTAGCCTACGAGCAGTACTTC. V usage is TRBV29-1 and J usage is TRBJ2-7; D possibly corresponds to TRBD1 (6 bases). CDR1 SQVTM and CDR2 ANQGSEA come from the germline V gene. The CDR3 contains 13 residues. V was pared by 5 bases and J by 2 bases, with 13 bases between.

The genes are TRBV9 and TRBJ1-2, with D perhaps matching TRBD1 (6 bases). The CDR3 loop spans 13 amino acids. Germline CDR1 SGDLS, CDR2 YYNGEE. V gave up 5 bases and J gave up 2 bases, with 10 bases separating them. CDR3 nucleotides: TGTGCCAGCAGATCCACAGGGAACTATGGCTACACCTTC. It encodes CASRSTGNYGYTF.

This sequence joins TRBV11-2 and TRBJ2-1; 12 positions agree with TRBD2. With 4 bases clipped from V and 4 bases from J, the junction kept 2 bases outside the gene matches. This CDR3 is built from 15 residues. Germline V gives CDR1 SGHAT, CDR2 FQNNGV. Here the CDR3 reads CASSWTSGVYNEQFF. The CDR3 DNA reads TGTGCCAGCAGCTGGACTAGCGGGGTTTACAATGAGCAGTTCTTC. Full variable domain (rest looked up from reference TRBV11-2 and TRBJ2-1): EAGVAQSPRYKIIEKRQSVAFWCNPISGHATLYWYQQILGQGPKLLIQFQNNGVVDDSQLPKDRFSAERLKGVDSTLKIQPAKLEDSAVYLCASSWTSGVYNEQFFGPGTRLTVL.

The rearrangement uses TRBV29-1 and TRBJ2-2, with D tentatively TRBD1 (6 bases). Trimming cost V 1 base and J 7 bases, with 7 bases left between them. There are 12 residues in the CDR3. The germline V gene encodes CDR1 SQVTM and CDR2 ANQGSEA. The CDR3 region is CSVEGQVGELFF. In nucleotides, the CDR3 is TGCAGCGTTGAAGGACAGGTCGGGGAGCTGTTTTTT.

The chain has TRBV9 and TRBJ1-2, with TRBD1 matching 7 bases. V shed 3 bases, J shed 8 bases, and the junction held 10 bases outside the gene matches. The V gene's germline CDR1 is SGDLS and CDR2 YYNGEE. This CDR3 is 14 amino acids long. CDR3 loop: CASSAQQGRYGYTF. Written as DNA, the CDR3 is TGTGCCAGCAGCGCCCAACAGGGGAGGTACGGCTACACCTTC.

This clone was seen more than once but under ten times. The CDR3 region has the DNA TGTGCCAGCCCCACAGGGTCCCCCGGGACACAGAATTCCTACGAGCAGTACTTC. It is translated as CASPTGSPGTQNSYEQYF. This sequence joins TRBV3-1 (or the pseudogene TRBV3-2) and TRBJ2-7, with TRBD1 as a possible D gene (6 bases). Trimming took off 8 bases at V and 1 base at J, with 27 bases between the two ends. The CDR3 sequence is 18 residues long. Germline assignment: CDR1 LGHDT and CDR2 YNNKEL (reference sequence).

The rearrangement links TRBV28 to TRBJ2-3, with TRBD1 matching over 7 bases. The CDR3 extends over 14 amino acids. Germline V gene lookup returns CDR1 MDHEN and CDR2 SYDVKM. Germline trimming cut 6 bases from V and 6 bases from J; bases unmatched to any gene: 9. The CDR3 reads CASSPGTVPDTQYF. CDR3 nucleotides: TGTGCCAGCAGCCCAGGGACAGTTCCCGATACGCAGTATTTT.

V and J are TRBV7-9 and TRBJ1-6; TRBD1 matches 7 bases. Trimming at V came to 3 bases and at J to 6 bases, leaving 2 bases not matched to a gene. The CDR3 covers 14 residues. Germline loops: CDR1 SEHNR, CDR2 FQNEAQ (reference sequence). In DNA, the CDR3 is TGTGCCAGCAGCTTGGGACAGAGTAATTCACCCCTCCACTTT. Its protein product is CASSLGQSNSPLHF.

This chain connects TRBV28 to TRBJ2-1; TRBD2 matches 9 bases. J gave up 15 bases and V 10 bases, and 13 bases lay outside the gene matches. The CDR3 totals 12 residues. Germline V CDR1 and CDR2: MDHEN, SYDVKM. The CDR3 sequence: CAIQSGRYPPFF. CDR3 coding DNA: TGTGCCATACAGAGCGGGAGGTACCCGCCGTTCTTC.

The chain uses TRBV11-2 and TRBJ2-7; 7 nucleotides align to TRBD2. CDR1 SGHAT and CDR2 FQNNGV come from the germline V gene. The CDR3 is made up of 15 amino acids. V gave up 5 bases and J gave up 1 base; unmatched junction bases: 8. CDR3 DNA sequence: TGTGCCAGCAGCCCCCTACTAGCGTCTTCCTACGAGCAGTACTTC. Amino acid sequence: CASSPLLASSYEQYF.

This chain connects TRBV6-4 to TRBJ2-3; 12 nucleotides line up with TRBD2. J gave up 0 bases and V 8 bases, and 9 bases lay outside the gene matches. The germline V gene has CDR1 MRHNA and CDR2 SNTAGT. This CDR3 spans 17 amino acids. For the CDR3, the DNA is TGTGCCAGCCCTGGGTCTAGCGGGAGGGCCAGCACAGATACGCAGTATTTT. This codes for CASPGSSGRASTDTQYF.

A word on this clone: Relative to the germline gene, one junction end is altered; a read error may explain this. The CDR3 sequence: CASGLPRTGPRRGEKLLF. The CDR3 DNA sequence: TGTGCTAGTGGTTTGCCCCGGACAGGGCCAAGGAGGGGGGAAAAACTGCTTTTT. The chain is built from TRBV12-5 and TRBJ1-4; TRBD1 matches 8 bases. The length of the CDR3 is 18 residues. CDR1 and CDR2 from the germline V gene are LGHNT and FRNRAP.

The CDR3 spells CASTPGGQLTEQYF. In DNA form, the CDR3 reads TGTGCCAGCACCCCGGGGGGACAACTTACCGAGCAGTACTTC. The chain has TRBV6-6 and TRBJ2-7; a possible D gene is TRBD2 (7 bases). Per germline, CDR1 MNHNY and CDR2 SVGAGI (reference sequence). This CDR3 region has 14 residues. The ends were cut back, 7 bases at V and 6 bases at J, with 19 bases in the middle.